This TCR beta chain was profiled in a study of T cell responses to AZD1222 COVID-19 vaccine. Regarding the study as a whole: Among the donors, most were white British and more were female, and clonal diversity was possibly underestimated. Spike-specific TCR breadth and depth grew following two AZD1222 doses.

V lost 3 bases and J 5 bases, leaving 8 bases between the germline ends. Looked up from germline, CDR1 is KGHSH and CDR2 is LQKENI. The CDR3 has 13 amino acids. Assay used: immunoSEQ multiplex PCR; TCRdb lists only in-frame clones, some missing. The sample lists about 99,000 clones; approximately 90% were seen once. Notes on this clone: Its specificity is not known. Distinct nucleotide sequences in the sample also encode this CDR3.

The TCR was taken from an adult in good health. V is TRBV18 and J is TRBJ1-5; unclear D gene. The sequenced sample was peripheral blood, obtained on day 0 of AZD1222 vaccination. CDR3: CASSPLRDQPQHF. For the CDR3, the DNA is TGTGCCAGCTCACCTCTAAGGGATCAGCCCCAGCATTTT.